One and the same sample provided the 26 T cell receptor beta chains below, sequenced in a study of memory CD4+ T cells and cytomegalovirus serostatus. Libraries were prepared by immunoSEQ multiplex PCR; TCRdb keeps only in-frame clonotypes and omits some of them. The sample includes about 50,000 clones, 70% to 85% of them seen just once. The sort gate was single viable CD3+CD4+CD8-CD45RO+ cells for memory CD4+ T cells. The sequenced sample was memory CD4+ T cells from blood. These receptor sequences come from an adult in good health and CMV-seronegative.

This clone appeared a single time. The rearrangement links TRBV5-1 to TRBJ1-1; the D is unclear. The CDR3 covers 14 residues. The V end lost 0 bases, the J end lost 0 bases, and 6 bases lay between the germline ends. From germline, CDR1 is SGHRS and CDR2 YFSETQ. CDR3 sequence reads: CASSLGHLNTEAFF. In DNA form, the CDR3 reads TGCGCCAGCAGCTTGGGGCACCTGAACACTGAAGCTTTCTTT.

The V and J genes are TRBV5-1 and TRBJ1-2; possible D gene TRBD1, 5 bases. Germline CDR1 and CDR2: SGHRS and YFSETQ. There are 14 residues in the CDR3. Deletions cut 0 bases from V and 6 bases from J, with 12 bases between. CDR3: CASSLERGDDGYTF. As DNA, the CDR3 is TGCGCCAGCAGCTTGGAGAGAGGGGACGATGGCTACACCTTC.

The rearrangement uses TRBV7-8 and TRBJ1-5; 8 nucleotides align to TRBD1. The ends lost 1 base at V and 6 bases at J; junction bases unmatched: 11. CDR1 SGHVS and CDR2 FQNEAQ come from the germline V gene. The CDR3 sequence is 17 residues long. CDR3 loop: CASSLGLGTGRVQPQHF. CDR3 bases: TGTGCCAGCAGCTTAGGTCTCGGGACAGGACGGGTTCAGCCCCAGCATTTT.

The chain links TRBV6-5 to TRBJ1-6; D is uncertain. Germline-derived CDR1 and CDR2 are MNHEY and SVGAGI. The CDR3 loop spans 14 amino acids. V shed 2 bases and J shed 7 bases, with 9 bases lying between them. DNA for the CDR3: TGTGCCAGCAGTTACGAAGGTGCAAATTCACCCCTCCACTTT. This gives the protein CASSYEGANSPLHF.

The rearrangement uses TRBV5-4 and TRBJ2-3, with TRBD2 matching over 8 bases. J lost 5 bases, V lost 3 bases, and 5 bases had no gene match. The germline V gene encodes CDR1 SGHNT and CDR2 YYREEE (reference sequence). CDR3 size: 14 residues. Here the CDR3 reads CASSSGGRGDTQYF. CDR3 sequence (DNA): TGTGCCAGCAGCTCGGGGGGGCGGGGAGATACGCAGTATTTT.

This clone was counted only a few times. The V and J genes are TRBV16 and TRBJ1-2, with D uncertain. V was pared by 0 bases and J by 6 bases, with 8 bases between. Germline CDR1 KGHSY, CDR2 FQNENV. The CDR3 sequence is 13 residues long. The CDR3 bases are TGTGCCAGCAGCCAATCTGGGTGGGATGGCTACACCTTC. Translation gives CASSQSGWDGYTF.

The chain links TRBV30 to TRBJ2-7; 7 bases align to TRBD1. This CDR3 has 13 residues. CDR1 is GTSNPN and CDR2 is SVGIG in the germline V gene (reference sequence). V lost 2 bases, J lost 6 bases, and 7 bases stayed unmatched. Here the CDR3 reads CAWSPDRVGEQYF. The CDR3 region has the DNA TGTGCCTGGAGTCCCGACAGGGTAGGCGAGCAGTACTTC.

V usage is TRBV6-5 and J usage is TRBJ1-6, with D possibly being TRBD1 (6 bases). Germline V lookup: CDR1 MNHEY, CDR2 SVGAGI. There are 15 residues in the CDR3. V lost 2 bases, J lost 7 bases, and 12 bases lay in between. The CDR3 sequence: CASSYVDRRNSPLHF. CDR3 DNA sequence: TGTGCCAGCAGTTACGTTGACAGGAGAAATTCACCCCTCCACTTT.

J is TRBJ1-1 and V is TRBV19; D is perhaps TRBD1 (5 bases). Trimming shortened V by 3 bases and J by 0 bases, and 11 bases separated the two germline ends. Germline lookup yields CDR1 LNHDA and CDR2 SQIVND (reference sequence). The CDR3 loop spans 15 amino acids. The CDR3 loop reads CASSMGTVMNTEAFF. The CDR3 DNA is TGTGCCAGTAGTATGGGGACGGTGATGAACACTGAAGCTTTCTTT.

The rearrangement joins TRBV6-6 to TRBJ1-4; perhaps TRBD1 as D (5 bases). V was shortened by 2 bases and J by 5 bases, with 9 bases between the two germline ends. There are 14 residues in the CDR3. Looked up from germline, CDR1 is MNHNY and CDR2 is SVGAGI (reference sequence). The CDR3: CASSYRGVNEKLFF. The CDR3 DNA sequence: TGTGCCAGCAGTTACAGGGGCGTGAATGAAAAACTGTTTTTT.

The CDR3 loop reads CATRGTGMSGELFF. For the CDR3, the DNA is TGTGCCACTAGAGGGACAGGGATGAGCGGGGAGCTGTTTTTT. This rearrangement joins TRBV19 to TRBJ2-2; 9 positions match TRBD1. V lost 10 bases, J lost 7 bases, and 10 bases stayed unmatched. The CDR3 is 14 amino acids. CDR1 and CDR2 (germline): LNHDA, SQIVND (reference sequence).

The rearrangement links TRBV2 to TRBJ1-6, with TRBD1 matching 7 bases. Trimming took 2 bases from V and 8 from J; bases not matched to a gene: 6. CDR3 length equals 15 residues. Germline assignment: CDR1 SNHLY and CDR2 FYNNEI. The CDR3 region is CASSERQGGDSPLHF. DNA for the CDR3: TGTGCCAGCAGTGAACGGCAGGGGGGGGATTCACCCCTCCACTTT.

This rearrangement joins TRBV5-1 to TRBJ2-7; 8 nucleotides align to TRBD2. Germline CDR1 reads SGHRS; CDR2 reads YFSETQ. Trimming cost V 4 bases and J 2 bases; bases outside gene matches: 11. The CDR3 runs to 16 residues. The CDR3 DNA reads TGCGCCAGCAGCCCAACTGGAGCGGGAGCAGCCTACGAGCAGTACTTC. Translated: CASSPTGAGAAYEQYF. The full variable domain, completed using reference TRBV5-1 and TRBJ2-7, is KAGVTQTPRYLIKTRGQQVTLSCSPISGHRSVSWYQQTPGQGLQFLFEYFSETQRNKGNFPGRFSGRQFSNSRSEMNVSTLELGDSALYLCASSPTGAGAAYEQYFGPGTRLTVT.

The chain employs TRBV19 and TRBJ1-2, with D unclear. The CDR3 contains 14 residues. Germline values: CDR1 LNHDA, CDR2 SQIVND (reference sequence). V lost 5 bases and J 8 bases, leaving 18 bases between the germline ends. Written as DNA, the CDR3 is TGTGCCAGTAGTTCGGTTTGGGGTCGCGGCGGCTACACCTTC. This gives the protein CASSSVWGRGGYTF. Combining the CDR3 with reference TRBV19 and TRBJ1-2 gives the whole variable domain DGGITQSPKYLFRKEGQNVTLSCEQNLNHDAMYWYRQDPGQGLRLIYYSQIVNDFQKGDIAEGYSVSREKKESFPLTVTSAQKNPTAFYLCASSSVWGRGGYTFGSGTRLTVV.

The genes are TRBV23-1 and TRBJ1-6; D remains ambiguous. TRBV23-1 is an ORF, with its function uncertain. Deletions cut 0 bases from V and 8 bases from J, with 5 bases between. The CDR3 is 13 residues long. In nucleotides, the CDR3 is TGCGCCAGCAGTCAATCGGGAGATTCACCCCTCCACTTT. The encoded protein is CASSQSGDSPLHF.

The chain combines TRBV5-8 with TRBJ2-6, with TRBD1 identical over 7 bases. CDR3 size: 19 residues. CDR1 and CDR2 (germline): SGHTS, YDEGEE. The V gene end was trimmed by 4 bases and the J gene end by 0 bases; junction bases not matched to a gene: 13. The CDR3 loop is CASSPGRDSPHSGANVLTF. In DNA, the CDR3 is TGTGCCAGCAGCCCGGGCCGGGACAGCCCCCACTCTGGGGCCAACGTCCTGACTTTC.

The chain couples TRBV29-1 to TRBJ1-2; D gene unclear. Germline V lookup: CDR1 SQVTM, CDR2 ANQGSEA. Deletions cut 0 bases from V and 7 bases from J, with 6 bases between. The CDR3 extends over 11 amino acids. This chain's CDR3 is CSVEEGLGYTF. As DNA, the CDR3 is TGCAGCGTTGAAGAAGGGCTTGGCTACACCTTC.

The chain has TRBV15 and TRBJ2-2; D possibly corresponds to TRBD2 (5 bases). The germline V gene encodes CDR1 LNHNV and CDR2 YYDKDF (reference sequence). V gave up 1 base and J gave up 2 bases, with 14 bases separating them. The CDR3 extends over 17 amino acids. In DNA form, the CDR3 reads TGTGCCACCAGCAGAGCAAAATTGCGGGCCAACACCGGGGAGCTGTTTTTT. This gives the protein CATSRAKLRANTGELFF.

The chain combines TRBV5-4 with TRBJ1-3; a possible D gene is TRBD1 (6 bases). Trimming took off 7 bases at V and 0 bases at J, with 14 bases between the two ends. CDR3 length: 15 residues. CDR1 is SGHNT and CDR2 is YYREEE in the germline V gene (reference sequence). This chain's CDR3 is CASHPRGNSGNTIYF. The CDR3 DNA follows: TGTGCCAGCCACCCAAGGGGGAACTCTGGAAACACCATATATTTT.

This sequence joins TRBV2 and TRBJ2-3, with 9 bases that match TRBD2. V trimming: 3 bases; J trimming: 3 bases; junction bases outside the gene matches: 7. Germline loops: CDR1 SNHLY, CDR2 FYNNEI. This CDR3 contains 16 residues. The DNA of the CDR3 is TGTGCCAGCAGTGAGAGGGCGCGGGGGGGGACAGATACGCAGTATTTT. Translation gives CASSERARGGTDTQYF.

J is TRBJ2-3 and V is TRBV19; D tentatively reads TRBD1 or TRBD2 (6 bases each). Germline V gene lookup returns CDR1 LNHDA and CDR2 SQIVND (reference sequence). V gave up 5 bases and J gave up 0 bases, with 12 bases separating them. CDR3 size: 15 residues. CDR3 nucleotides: TGTGCCAGTAGTTGGGGGCGGGGTAGCACAGATACGCAGTATTTT. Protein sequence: CASSWGRGSTDTQYF.

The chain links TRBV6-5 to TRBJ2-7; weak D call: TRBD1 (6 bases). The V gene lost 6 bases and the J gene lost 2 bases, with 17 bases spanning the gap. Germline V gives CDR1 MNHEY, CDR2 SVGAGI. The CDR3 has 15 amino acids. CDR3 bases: TGTGCCAGCAGACCCTCCGCCACAGGGCCCTACGAGCAGTACTTC. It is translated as CASRPSATGPYEQYF.

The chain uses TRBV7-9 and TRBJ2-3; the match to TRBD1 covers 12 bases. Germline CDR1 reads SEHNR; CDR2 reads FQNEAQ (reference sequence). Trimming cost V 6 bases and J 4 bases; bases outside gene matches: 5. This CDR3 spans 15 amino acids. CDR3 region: CASRPGQGASDTQYF. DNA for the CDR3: TGTGCCAGCAGACCGGGACAGGGGGCCTCAGATACGCAGTATTTT.

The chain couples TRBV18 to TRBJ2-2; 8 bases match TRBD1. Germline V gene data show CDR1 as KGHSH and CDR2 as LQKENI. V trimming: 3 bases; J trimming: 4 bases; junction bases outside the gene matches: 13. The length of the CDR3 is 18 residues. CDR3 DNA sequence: TGTGCCAGCTCACCTGCGGCAGGGGGCAATCGGGGCACCGGGGAGCTGTTTTTT. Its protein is CASSPAAGGNRGTGELFF.

CDR3 nucleotide sequence: TGTGCCAGTAGAAGGAGGGAGGGCTACAACAATGAGCAGTTCTTC. Its translation is CASRRREGYNNEQFF. The chain uses TRBV7-2 and TRBJ2-1; TRBD2 matches 7 bases. The CDR3 has 15 amino acids. The V and J ends lost 9 bases and 5 bases, in that order; junction bases with no gene match: 13. Germline V gives CDR1 SGHTA, CDR2 FQGNSA.

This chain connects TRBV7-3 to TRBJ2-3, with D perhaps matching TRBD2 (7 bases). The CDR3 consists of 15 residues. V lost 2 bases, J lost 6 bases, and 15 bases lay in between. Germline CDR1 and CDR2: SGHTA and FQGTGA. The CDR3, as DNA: TGTGCCAGCAGCTTACGCGGGGGCCAGGGGGATACGCAGTATTTT. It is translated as CASSLRGGQGDTQYF.